A selection of T cell receptor beta chains follows, all from one sample in a study of cytomegalovirus exposure and HLA in healthy donors. Profiling relied on immunoSEQ multiplex PCR, and the TCRdb table lists in-frame clones only, not all of them. Here the sample spans roughly 160,000 clones, about four fifths being singletons. Sequencing was done on a sample of PBMCs. The receptor set was obtained from a male donor in good health and CMV-seropositive. Each CDR3 is given without its conserved first and last residue.

V,J,CDR3
TRBV28,TRBJ1-1,ASSTQGLTEAF
TRBV18,TRBJ1-2,ASSPSGQGGGDYGYT
TRBV5-1,TRBJ2-7,ASSLERGFSYEQY
TRBV7-2,TRBJ2-3,ASSLDFSRGGS
TRBV30,TRBJ1-1,AWRARGFGEAF
TRBV28,TRBJ1-1,ASSRQPTEAF
TRBV5-1,TRBJ1-1,ASSLATGNTEAF
TRBV29-1,TRBJ2-3,SVEIQGPDTQY
TRBV28,TRBJ2-2,ATLSGGNTGELF
TRBV6-5,TRBJ2-7,ASKGGVHYEQY
TRBV28,TRBJ1-1,ATKRGLSGTPEAF
TRBV6-6,.,ASSSRNRVNEQY
TRBV27,TRBJ1-2,ASSPEWANWYGYT
TRBV28,TRBJ2-5,ASSLRRDEQTQY
TRBV5-1,TRBJ2-3,ASSGGQGTDTQY
TRBV5-1,TRBJ2-5,ASSRGLAGGQETQY
TRBV7-9,TRBJ2-3,ASIRTSTDTQY
TRBV5-1,TRBJ2-5,ASSWGQGDRETQY
TRBV6-4,TRBJ2-3,ASSQLAGGTDTQY
TRBV9,TRBJ1-4,ASSVGGSTREKLF
TRBV6-1,TRBJ1-6,ASSDRQANSPLH
TRBV5-6,TRBJ2-3,ASSNIGGDTQY
TRBV19,TRBJ2-2,ASSSSGGGTGELF
TRBV7-2,TRBJ2-7,ASSQDRYEQY
TRBV11-2,TRBJ1-1,ASRPSGTTRGTEAF
TRBV5-4,TRBJ1-2,ASSSGQGSGYT
TRBV11-2,TRBJ1-2,ASSAGHHYGYT
TRBV7-2,TRBJ2-1,ASGGGVYEQF
TRBV23-1,TRBJ2-7,ASGWRGPRNEQY
TRBV5-1,TRBJ2-6,ASGVGGSGANVLT
TRBV11-2,TRBJ2-5,ASSSGGWTQY
TRBV28,TRBJ1-2,ASTNTGVPYGYT
TRBV7-8,TRBJ2-7,ASSLGLIHYEQY
TRBV7-8,TRBJ1-3,ASSPTGFSGNTIY
TRBV30,TRBJ2-6,AWRGGANGLT
TRBV30,TRBJ1-2,AWSVTPNYGYT
TRBV6-5,TRBJ2-2,ASSYPGQGLF
TRBV19,TRBJ2-1,ASSYTGLAPHNEQF
TRBV19,TRBJ2-6,ASSLRQTGANVLT
TRBV2,TRBJ2-6,ASRISVTGAGANVLT
TRBV10-1,TRBJ2-3,ACRGGYTQY
TRBV30,TRBJ1-2,AWTERTYRWA
TRBV14,TRBJ1-2,ASSQGFKGQRTNYGYT
TRBV6-5,TRBJ2-1,ASSSGGEGNNEQF
TRBV6-1,TRBJ2-1,AIRGGSDREQF
TRBV7-2,TRBJ1-1,ASSESPGTGAF
TRBV5-1,TRBJ2-2,ASSFRDRDKRRELF
TRBV4-2,TRBJ2-5,ASRAGETQY
TRBV7-2,TRBJ1-1,ASSPAGVNTEAF
TRBV29-1,TRBJ2-6,SVSGQGDPLTGANVLT